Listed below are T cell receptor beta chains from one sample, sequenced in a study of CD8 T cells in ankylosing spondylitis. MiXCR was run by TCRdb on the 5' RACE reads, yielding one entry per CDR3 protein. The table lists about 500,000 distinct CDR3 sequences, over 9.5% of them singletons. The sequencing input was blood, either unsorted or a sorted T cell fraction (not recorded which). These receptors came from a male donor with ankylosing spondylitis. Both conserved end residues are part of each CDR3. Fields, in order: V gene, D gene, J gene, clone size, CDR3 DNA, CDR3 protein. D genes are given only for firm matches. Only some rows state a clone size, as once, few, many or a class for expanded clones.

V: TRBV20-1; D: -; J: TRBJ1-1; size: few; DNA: TGCAGTGCTAGAATGGGTATGAACACTGAAGCTTTCTTT; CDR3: CSARMGMNTEAFF
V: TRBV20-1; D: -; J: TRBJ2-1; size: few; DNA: TGCAGTGCTCCCAACGGGAGACAATACAATGAGCAGTTCTTC; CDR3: CSAPNGRQYNEQFF
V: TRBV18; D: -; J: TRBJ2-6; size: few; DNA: TGTGCCAGCTCACTCTTCAGTCTAAGTGGGGCCAACGTCCTGACTTTC; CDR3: CASSLFSLSGANVLTF
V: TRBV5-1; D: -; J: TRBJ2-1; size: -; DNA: TGCGCCAGCGAACCCATGGGACGGAGTTACAATGAGCAGTTCTTC; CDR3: CASEPMGRSYNEQFF
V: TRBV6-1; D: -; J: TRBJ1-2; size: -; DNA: TGTGCCAGCGGTAGGGACCGCTATGGCTACACCTTC; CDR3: CASGRDRYGYTF
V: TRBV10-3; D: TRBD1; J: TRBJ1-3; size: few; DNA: TGTGCCATCTACGCAAGAACAGGGGACGGAAACACCATATATTTT; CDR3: CAIYARTGDGNTIYF
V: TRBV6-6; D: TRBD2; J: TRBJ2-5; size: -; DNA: TGTGCCAGCAGTTACGAGGGAAGCGGGGCCGTGAACTTC; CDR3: CASSYEGSGAVNF
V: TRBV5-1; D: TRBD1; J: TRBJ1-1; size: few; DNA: TGCGCCAGCAGTGTTACAGGGGGGAGTAACACTGAAGCTTTCTTT; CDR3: CASSVTGGSNTEAFF
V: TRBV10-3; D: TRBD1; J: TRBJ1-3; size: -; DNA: TGTGCCATCAGTCCGGGACAGGGGGTTCGGTCTGGAAACACCATATATTTT; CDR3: CAISPGQGVRSGNTIYF
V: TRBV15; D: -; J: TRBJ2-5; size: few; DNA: TGTGCCACCAGCAGAAGTGGGACCTTCCAAGAGACCCAGTACTTC; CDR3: CATSRSGTFQETQYF
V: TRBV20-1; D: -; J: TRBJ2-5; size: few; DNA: TGCAGTGCTCGCCTGGGACTGCAAGAGACCCAGTACTTC; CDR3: CSARLGLQETQYF
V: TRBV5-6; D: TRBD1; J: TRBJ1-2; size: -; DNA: TGTGCCAGCAGCGCACCGGGACAGACGAACTATGGCTACACCTTC; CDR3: CASSAPGQTNYGYTF
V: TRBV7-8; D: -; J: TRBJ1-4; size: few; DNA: TGTGCCAGCAGCATTCGGACGGGAAAGGTGGCTAATGAAAAACTGTTTTTT; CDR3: CASSIRTGKVANEKLFF
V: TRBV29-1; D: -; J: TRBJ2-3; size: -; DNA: TGCAGCGCCGGGCCTCCTAGCACAGATACGCAGTATTTT; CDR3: CSAGPPSTDTQYF
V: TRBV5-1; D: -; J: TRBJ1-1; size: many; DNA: TGCGCCAGCAGCTTGGAGACAGGAGGGACTCCCCTAGGCACTGAAGCTTTCTTT; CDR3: CASSLETGGTPLGTEAFF
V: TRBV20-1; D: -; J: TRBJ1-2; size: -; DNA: TGCAGTGCTCCGCCGAGGGCGGGTGATGGCTACACCTTC; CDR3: CSAPPRAGDGYTF
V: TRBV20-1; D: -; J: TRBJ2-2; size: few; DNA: TGCAGTGCCAGGGGTCCCGGGGAGCTGTTTTTT; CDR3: CSARGPGELFF
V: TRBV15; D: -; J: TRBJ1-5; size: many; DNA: TGTGCCACCAGCAGAGAAGGCAATAGCAATCAGCCCCAGCATTTT; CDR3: CATSREGNSNQPQHF
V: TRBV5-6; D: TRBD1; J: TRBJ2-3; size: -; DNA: TGTGCCAGCAGCGTGGACAGGATCACAGATACGCAGTATTTT; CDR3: CASSVDRITDTQYF
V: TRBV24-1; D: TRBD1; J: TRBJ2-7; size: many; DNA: TGTGCCACCAGTGACGTTGGGACAGCGGTCGACGAGCAGTACTTC; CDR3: CATSDVGTAVDEQYF
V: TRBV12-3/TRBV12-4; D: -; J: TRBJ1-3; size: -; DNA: TGTGCCAGCAGTTTCGGACCGAGCTCTGGAAACACCATATATTTT; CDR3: CASSFGPSSGNTIYF
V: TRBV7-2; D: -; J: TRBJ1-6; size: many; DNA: TGTGCCAGCAGCTTAGTGGGGAATTCACCCCTCCACTTT; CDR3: CASSLVGNSPLHF
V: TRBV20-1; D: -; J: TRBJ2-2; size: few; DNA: TGCAGTGCTAGATCCGACATATCGAACACCGGGGAGCTGTTTTTT; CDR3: CSARSDISNTGELFF
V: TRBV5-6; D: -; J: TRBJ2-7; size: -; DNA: TGTGCCAGCAGCTTGGGACTAACTTCTACCTCCTACGAGCAGTACTTC; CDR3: CASSLGLTSTSYEQYF
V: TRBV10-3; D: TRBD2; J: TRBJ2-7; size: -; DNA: TGTGCCATCAGTGATTCCGGGACTAGCGGGAGACTGTACTTC; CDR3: CAISDSGTSGRLYF
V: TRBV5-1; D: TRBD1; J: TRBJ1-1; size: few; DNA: TGCGCCAGCAGCCCCACGACAGGGGGCCTGAACACTGAAGCTTTCTTT; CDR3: CASSPTTGGLNTEAFF
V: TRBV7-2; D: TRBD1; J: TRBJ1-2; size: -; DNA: TGTGCCAGCAGCTTAACGACAGGGAGTTCCTATGGCTACACCTTC; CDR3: CASSLTTGSSYGYTF
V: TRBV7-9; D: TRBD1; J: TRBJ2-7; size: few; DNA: TGTGCCAGCAGCTCCTTAAGACAGGGTGGCTCCTACGAGCAGTACTTC; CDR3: CASSSLRQGGSYEQYF
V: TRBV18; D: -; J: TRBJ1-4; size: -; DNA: TGTGCCAGCTCACCGCGGGTAGAAGGGGAAAAACTGTTTTTT; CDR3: CASSPRVEGEKLFF
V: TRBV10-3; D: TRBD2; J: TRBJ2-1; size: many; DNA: TGTGCCATCAGTGAGTCGAATTTTAGTGCGGGAGGGCCTAGCTCCTACAATGAGCAGTTCTTC; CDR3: CAISESNFSAGGPSSYNEQFF
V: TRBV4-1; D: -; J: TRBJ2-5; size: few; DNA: TGCGCCAGCAGCCAACGGACAGACTGGGAGACCCAGTACTTC; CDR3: CASSQRTDWETQYF
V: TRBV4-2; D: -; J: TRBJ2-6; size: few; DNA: TGTGCCAGCAGCCCAGGCTCAGCTGGGGCCAACGTCCTGACTTTC; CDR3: CASSPGSAGANVLTF
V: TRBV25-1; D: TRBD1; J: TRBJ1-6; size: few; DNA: TGTGCCAGCAGTGATCGGACAGGGGCGAATTCACCCCTCCACTTT; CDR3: CASSDRTGANSPLHF
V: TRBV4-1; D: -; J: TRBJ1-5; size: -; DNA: TGCGCCAGCAGCCAAGAGGCTAGCCTTAATCAGCCCCAGCATTTT; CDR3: CASSQEASLNQPQHF
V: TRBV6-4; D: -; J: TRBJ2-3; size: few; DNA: TGTGCCAGCAGTGTATCAGACACAGATACGCAGTATTTT; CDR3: CASSVSDTDTQYF